These 20 T cell receptor beta chains were all obtained from the same sample, sequenced in a study of shared clonotypes between healthy human individuals (dated by TCRdb to 2018 to 2021). The receptor library was made with the immunoSEQ multiplex PCR assay. TCRdb re-hosts the immuneACCESS table, in-frame sequences only. Its copies lack some clones; in the studies checked, an unresolved V gene accounts for under half of them, and the cause for the rest is not known. Across this sample there are over a million clones, with approximately 80% seen only once. More than 0.5% of the sample rests with the top ten. What was sequenced was memory CD4+ T cells from PBMCs. The cell subset or site label for this specimen denotes: CD45RA-negative fraction. The receptors stem from a man aged 18-30 years in good health. Some clones in this sample may be carry-over from other donors' samples.

The genes are TRBV21-1 and TRBJ2-7; the table calls TRBD1, which could not be checked here. TRBV21-1 is assigned pseudogene status. This CDR3 is built from 15 residues. CDR3 amino acids: CASKGCPVISYEQYF. The CDR3 bases are TGTGCCAGCAAGGGGTGCCCAGTCATATCCTACGAGCAGTACTTC.

J is TRBJ1-1 and V is TRBV29-1, with unresolved D. This CDR3 region has 14 residues. Per germline, CDR1 SQVTM and CDR2 ANQGSEA. With 2 bases removed from V and 0 bases from J, the gap between germline ends came to 10 bases. The CDR3 nucleotides are TGCAGCGTTGAAATGGTCCTCTTGAACACTGAAGCTTTCTTT. Translating it yields CSVEMVLLNTEAFF.

This sequence joins TRBV7-3 and TRBJ2-3; 8 positions match TRBD2. Germline CDR1 reads SGHTA; CDR2 reads FQGTGA. The junction had 4 bases not matched to a gene; V was cut back by 5 bases and J by 6 bases. The CDR3 runs to 13 residues. As DNA, the CDR3 is TGTGCCAGCAGCCCGGGAGGGATGGATACGCAGTATTTT. Translating it yields CASSPGGMDTQYF.

This rearrangement joins TRBV7-2 to TRBJ1-1; D unresolved. Deletions cut 8 bases from V and 1 base from J, with 14 bases between. There are 14 residues in the CDR3. CDR1 is SGHTA, CDR2 FQGNSA, per germline. The chain's CDR3 is CASLQLSGNTEAFF. The CDR3 region has the DNA TGTGCCAGCCTACAACTTTCGGGGAACACTGAAGCTTTCTTT. The full variable domain, with the rest looked up from reference TRBV7-2 and TRBJ1-1, is GAGVSQSPSNKVTEKGKDVELRCDPISGHTALYWYRQSLGQGLEFLIYFQGNSAPDKSGLPSDRFSAERTGGSVSTLTIQRTQQEDSAVYLCASLQLSGNTEAFFGQGTRLTVV.

V is TRBV18 and J is TRBJ2-1; 8 nucleotides line up with TRBD2. Germline loops: CDR1 KGHSH, CDR2 LQKENI. After removal of 2 bases from V and 2 bases from J, the junction contained 8 bases not matched to a gene. This CDR3 contains 17 residues. For the CDR3, the DNA is TGTGCCAGCTCACCATACTTTTCGGGACTAGCCTACAATGAGCAGTTCTTC. Its protein is CASSPYFSGLAYNEQFF.

V and J are TRBV30 and TRBJ2-1, with TRBD2 matching 9 bases. There are 15 residues in the CDR3. V was clipped by 2 bases and J by 9 bases; unmatched bases: 11. CDR1 is GTSNPN and CDR2 is SVGIG in the germline V gene (reference sequence). As DNA, the CDR3 is TGTGCCTGGAGTCCAAGGACTAGCGCTGCCAGTGAGCAGTTCTTC. Encoded protein: CAWSPRTSAASEQFF.

The V gene is TRBV9, the J gene TRBJ1-3, with 8 bases identical to TRBD1. The V segment lost 4 bases and the J segment 1 base; nucleotides outside the gene matches: 4. CDR1 and CDR2 (germline): SGDLS, YYNGEE. CDR3 size: 15 residues. For the CDR3, the DNA is TGTGCCAGCAGCCGGACAGGGAGTTCTGGAAACACCATATATTTT. This codes for CASSRTGSSGNTIYF.

V gene TRBV9 combines with J gene TRBJ2-7, with TRBD2 as a possible D gene (6 bases). The CDR3 is 15 amino acids. Trimming shortened V by 4 bases and J by 3 bases, and 17 bases separated the two germline ends. CDR1 and CDR2 (germline): SGDLS, YYNGEE. The CDR3 loop reads CASSPRGGLNYEQYF. CDR3 bases: TGTGCCAGCAGCCCTCGGGGAGGACTCAACTACGAGCAGTACTTC.

V and J are TRBV7-2 and TRBJ1-1, with unresolved D. The CDR3 is made up of 13 amino acids. The germline V gene encodes CDR1 SGHTA and CDR2 FQGNSA. The V gene lost 2 bases and the J gene lost 1 base, with 5 bases spanning the gap. CDR3 nucleotides: TGTGCCAGCAGCTTATATGGGAACACTGAAGCTTTCTTT. Its protein product is CASSLYGNTEAFF.

Note on this clone: An end of the junction differs from the germline gene, which may be a read error. This chain connects TRBV19 to TRBJ2-7; D call uncertain. This CDR3 comprises 13 residues. Looked up from germline, CDR1 is LNHDA and CDR2 is SQIVND (reference sequence). CDR3 in DNA: TGTGCCAGTAGTACGTCTAGTACCCTGCCTCCATTCTTC. This codes for CASSTSSTLPPFF.

The gene calls are TRBV2 and TRBJ2-7; TRBD1 or TRBD2 may be the D gene (5 bases each). The V end lost 4 bases, the J end lost 6 bases, and 19 bases lay between the germline ends. The CDR3 loop spans 15 amino acids. The germline V gene encodes CDR1 SNHLY and CDR2 FYNNEI. CDR3: CASSGGTPGVSEQYF. The CDR3 DNA sequence: TGTGCCAGCAGTGGAGGGACCCCCGGGGTTTCCGAGCAGTACTTC.

V is TRBV25-1 and J is TRBJ2-2; D is uncertain. The CDR3 covers 15 residues. In germline, CDR1 is MGHDK, CDR2 SYGVNS. V was cut by 2 bases and J by 0 bases, with 7 bases left in between. Written as DNA, the CDR3 is TGTGCCAGCAGTGAACTAGGCTCGAACACCGGGGAGCTGTTTTTT. Amino acid sequence: CASSELGSNTGELFF.

The genes are TRBV2 and TRBJ2-2; 10 bases agree with TRBD1. V lost 6 bases, J lost 6 bases, and 4 bases stayed unmatched. The V gene's germline CDR1 is SNHLY and CDR2 FYNNEI. The length of the CDR3 is 14 residues. This CDR3 is CASRGTGAPGELFF. In nucleotides, the CDR3 is TGTGCCAGCAGAGGGACAGGGGCTCCCGGGGAGCTGTTTTTT. The complete variable domain, with remaining parts taken from reference TRBV2 and TRBJ2-2, reads EPEVTQTPSHQVTQMGQEVILRCVPISNHLYFYWYRQILGQKVEFLVSFYNNEISEKSEIFDDQFSVERPDGSNFTLKIRSTKLEDSAMYFCASRGTGAPGELFFGEGSRLTVL.

The chain is built from TRBV6-4 and TRBJ2-7; 9 positions match TRBD2. The J segment lost 5 bases and the V segment lost 2 bases, leaving 7 bases of the junction unmatched. The CDR3 has 15 amino acids. Germline CDR1 and CDR2: MRHNA and SNTAGT. In DNA, the CDR3 is TGTGCCAGCAGTGACGCGGGAGGGCTCCCCCACGAGCAGTACTTC. Protein product: CASSDAGGLPHEQYF.

This clone came up a few times. The gene calls are TRBV9 and TRBJ2-7; D unclear. The CDR3 covers 21 residues. Germline assignment: CDR1 SGDLS and CDR2 YYNGEE. Trimming stripped 0 bases from V and 3 bases from J, with 31 bases between. The CDR3 nucleotides read TGTGCCAGCAGCGTAGACCTAAGTTCAGTCGGGTATGTATCGGAAAGCTACGAGCAGTACTTC. Its translation: CASSVDLSSVGYVSESYEQYF.

As DNA, the CDR3 is TGTGCCAGCAGTTTACGGGGGATGGGGGCCTACGAGCAGTACTTC. Protein sequence: CASSLRGMGAYEQYF. The chain carries TRBV28 and TRBJ2-7; tentatively, D is TRBD2 (6 bases). V lost 2 bases to trimming and J lost 2 bases, with 13 bases between them. The germline V gene has CDR1 MDHEN and CDR2 SYDVKM. The CDR3 has 15 residues.

In regard to this clone: This same CDR3 is encoded by further DNA sequences in the sample. The chain combines TRBV28 with TRBJ1-2; 7 bases line up with TRBD1. The CDR3 consists of 13 residues. The germline gives CDR1 MDHEN, CDR2 SYDVKM. J lost 4 bases, V lost 5 bases, and 4 bases had no gene match. The CDR3 nucleotides read TGTGCCAGCAGTCTCGGGACAGCCTATGGCTACACCTTC. As protein: CASSLGTAYGYTF.

This clone has more than one count but fewer than ten. This chain links TRBV30 with TRBJ2-2; D call uncertain. The CDR3 contains 12 residues. Between the trimmed V and J ends, which lost 5 bases and 5 bases, there was a span of 9 bases. Per the germline V gene, CDR1 is GTSNPN and CDR2 is SVGIG (reference sequence). DNA of the CDR3: TGTGCCTGGGTAGGAAATACCGGGGAGCTGTTTTTT. Protein: CAWVGNTGELFF.

The chain has TRBV5-1 and TRBJ1-2, with D maybe TRBD1 (6 bases). Trimming left V 7 bases short and J 6 bases short, with 10 bases between. Germline assignment: CDR1 SGHRS and CDR2 YFSETQ. CDR3 length equals 11 residues. The CDR3 DNA is TGCGCCAGCTCGAACAGGGATGGCTACACCTTC. Translated: CASSNRDGYTF.

This clone was seen just once. The rearrangement links TRBV7-2 to TRBJ2-7; 8 bases are a match to TRBD1. J gave up 3 bases and V 4 bases, and 8 bases lay outside the gene matches. The CDR3 sequence is 15 residues long. Germline V lookup: CDR1 SGHTA, CDR2 FQGNSA. The CDR3 loop reads CASSSRDRGRYEQYF. CDR3 DNA sequence: TGTGCCAGCAGCTCAAGAGACAGGGGACGCTACGAGCAGTACTTC.